These 10 T cell receptor beta chains originate from one sample sequenced in a study of T-cell memory formation after mild COVID-19. From the 5' RACE reads, TCRdb called clonotypes with MiXCR, one entry per CDR3 protein. The sample includes about 440,000 distinct CDR3 sequences, roughly 20% of them seen just once. Input material: PBMCs or a T cell subset sorted from them (not recorded which). These receptors came from an adult woman who had mild COVID-19 (a few samples of this study predate the infection). Cell type and time point are not known.

This clonotype was recorded a few times. This chain uses TRBV5-1 with TRBJ2-7; the D gene is possibly TRBD1 (5 bases). V lost 0 bases to trimming and J lost 0 bases, with 13 bases between them. The CDR3 is made up of 16 amino acids. Germline CDR1 SGHRS, CDR2 YFSETQ. The CDR3 region has the DNA TGCGCCAGCAGCTTGGGCCCGACAGAAAACTCCTACGAGCAGTACTTC. This translates into CASSLGPTENSYEQYF. The complete variable domain, with remaining parts taken from reference TRBV5-1 and TRBJ2-7, reads KAGVTQTPRYLIKTRGQQVTLSCSPISGHRSVSWYQQTPGQGLQFLFEYFSETQRNKGNFPGRFSGRQFSNSRSEMNVSTLELGDSALYLCASSLGPTENSYEQYFGPGTRLTVT.

Only a few counts were recorded for this clonotype. The chain combines TRBV12-3 or TRBV12-4 with TRBJ2-5; D possibly corresponds to TRBD1 (5 bases). This CDR3 contains 13 residues. V gave up 5 bases and J gave up 5 bases, with 12 bases separating them. In DNA, the CDR3 is TGTGCCAGCAGTCCAAAGGGGTGGGAGACCCAGTACTTC. Amino acids: CASSPKGWETQYF.

This clonotype was seen more than once but under ten times. The chain uses TRBV24-1 and TRBJ2-5; 10 bases are shared with TRBD2. This CDR3 comprises 16 residues. CDR1 is KGHDR and CDR2 is SFDVKD in the germline V gene. With 3 bases clipped from V and 1 base from J, the junction kept 4 bases outside the gene matches. The CDR3 is CATSDRLAGPQETQYF. The CDR3 DNA is TGTGCCACCAGTGATCGACTAGCGGGCCCCCAAGAGACCCAGTACTTC.

The rearrangement joins TRBV3-1 to TRBJ2-1; D is unclear. The CDR3 consists of 17 residues. V gave up 4 bases and J gave up 0 bases, with 16 bases separating them. CDR1 and CDR2 from the germline V gene are LGHDT and YNNKEL (reference sequence). The CDR3 here is CASSRSFIPSSYNEQFF. As DNA, the CDR3 is TGTGCCAGCAGCCGCAGCTTCATCCCTTCCTCCTACAATGAGCAGTTCTTC.

This clonotype was seen a few times. Here the CDR3 reads CASRGNEKLFF. The CDR3 DNA sequence: TGTGCCAGCAGAGGAAATGAAAAACTGTTTTTT. This rearrangement joins TRBV6-6 to TRBJ1-4; D is unclear. V was pared by 6 bases and J by 5 bases, with 4 bases between. CDR1 and CDR2 from the germline V gene are MNHNY and SVGAGI (reference sequence). The CDR3 covers 11 residues.

This clonotype turned up a few times. The chain recombines TRBV7-9 with TRBJ1-3; tentative D call: TRBD1 (5 bases). CDR1 and CDR2 from the germline V gene are SEHNR and FQNEAQ (reference sequence). V was clipped by 4 bases and J by 0 bases, with 13 bases between them. The CDR3 covers 16 residues. The CDR3 reads CASSSLDGGSGNTIYF. CDR3 DNA: TGTGCCAGCAGCTCACTCGACGGGGGCTCTGGAAACACCATATATTTT.

The chain employs TRBV5-1 and TRBJ2-7; the D gene is possibly TRBD1 (5 bases). The V end lost 5 bases, the J end lost 1 base, and 10 bases lay between the germline ends. The germline CDR1 and CDR2 sequences are SGHRS and YFSETQ. CDR3 length: 13 amino acids. The CDR3 DNA follows: TGCGCCAGCAGGCCGGACATTTCCTACGAGCAGTACTTC. Amino acids: CASRPDISYEQYF.

The rearrangement joins TRBV27 to TRBJ2-7, with D tentatively TRBD1 (5 bases). V lost 4 bases to trimming and J lost 2 bases, with 12 bases between them. This CDR3 is 14 amino acids long. Germline CDR1 and CDR2: MNHEY and SMNVEV (reference sequence). In DNA, the CDR3 is TGTGCCAGCAGTTACGCTTCGACAGCCTACGAGCAGTACTTC. It encodes CASSYASTAYEQYF.

The V call is TRBV4-1, the J call TRBJ1-3, with D maybe TRBD1 (6 bases). CDR1 is MGHRA, CDR2 YSYEKL, per germline. The CDR3 length is 16 residues. With 3 bases removed from V and 8 bases from J, the gap between germline ends came to 20 bases. The CDR3 DNA sequence: TGCGCCAGCAGCCACCACGGACAGTCCTTAGGAGACACCATATATTTT. This codes for CASSHHGQSLGDTIYF.

The chain employs TRBV7-9 and TRBJ2-2; tentatively, D is TRBD2 (6 bases). There are 16 residues in the CDR3. Germline CDR1 is SEHNR and CDR2 is FQNEAQ (reference sequence). Between the trimmed V and J ends, which lost 7 bases and 1 base, there was a span of 16 bases. The CDR3 spells CASTDWSSGNTGELFF. In DNA, the CDR3 is TGTGCCAGCACTGACTGGAGTAGCGGGAACACCGGGGAGCTGTTTTTT.